This TCR beta chain appears in the sequencing data of a study of T cells after yellow fever vaccination. The wider study: Low-cell-number fractions were prepared with SMART-Seq v4 Ultra Low Input.

Study-level results: Booster sampling recovered most clones from primary vaccination (approximately 97% CD4, just over 85% CD8). Although most clonotypes did not, a small share appeared in both CD4 and CD8 compartments.

It was through 5'RACE template switching that TCR cDNA was made, with a universal primer site and UMIs added. Each CDR3 protein is one row after TCRdb ran MiXCR on the 5' RACE reads. Among 110,000 to 150,000 distinct CDR3 sequences listed, 6.6% were seen once. Comment on this clonotype: The antigen is not known.

Germline V gene data show CDR1 as SGHAT and CDR2 as FQNNGV. This CDR3 spans 15 amino acids. Trimming took 6 bases from V and 2 from J; bases not matched to a gene: 8. This sample comprised CD4+ T cells sorted from PBMCs, obtained 10 days after the yellow fever booster vaccination. The chain joins TRBV11-2 to TRBJ2-7; TRBD1 matches at 9 bases. The receptor was isolated from a man in his thirties or forties who received the YFV17D yellow fever vaccine. The CDR3 loop is CASRKSGQGTYEQYF. DNA of the CDR3: TGTGCCAGCAGGAAATCGGGACAGGGCACCTACGAGCAGTACTTC.